This T cell receptor (beta chain) originates from a study of cytomegalovirus exposure and HLA in healthy donors. The study ran its PCR with 60 Vbeta and 13 Jbeta primers. Some clones are missing from TCRdb's copy, which holds only in-frame ones; the method was immunoSEQ multiplex PCR. The sample lists around 50,000 clones, roughly 70% occurring once. The CDR3 loop spans 15 amino acids. Germline lookup yields CDR1 SEHNR and CDR2 FQNEAQ (reference sequence). The V and J ends lost 4 bases and 6 bases respectively, with 15 bases between them. V and J are TRBV7-9 and TRBJ2-2; D might be TRBD2 (6 bases). The sequencing sample was made of PBMCs. The receptor was derived from a woman in her forties or fifties in good health and CMV-seropositive. The CDR3 DNA is TGTGCCAGCAGCTCGGGGGAAGGACCCCCCGGGGAGCTGTTTTTT. Encoded protein: CASSSGEGPPGELFF.